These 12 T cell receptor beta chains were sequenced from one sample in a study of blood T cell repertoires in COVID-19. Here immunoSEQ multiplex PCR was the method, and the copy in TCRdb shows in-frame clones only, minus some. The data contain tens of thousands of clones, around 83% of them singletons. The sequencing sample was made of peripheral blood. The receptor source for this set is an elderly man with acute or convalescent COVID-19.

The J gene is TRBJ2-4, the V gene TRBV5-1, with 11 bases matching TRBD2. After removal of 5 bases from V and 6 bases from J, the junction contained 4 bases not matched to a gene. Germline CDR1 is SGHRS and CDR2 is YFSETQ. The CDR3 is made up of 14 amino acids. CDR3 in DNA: TGCGCCAGCAGGCGAACTAGCGGGGGAAACATTCAGTACTTC. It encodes CASRRTSGGNIQYF.

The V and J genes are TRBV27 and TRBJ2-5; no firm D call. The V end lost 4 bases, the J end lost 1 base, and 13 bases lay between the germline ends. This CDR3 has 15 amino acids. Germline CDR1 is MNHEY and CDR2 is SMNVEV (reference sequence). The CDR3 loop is CASSSLPSFQETQYF. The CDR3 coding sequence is TGTGCCAGCAGTTCCCTACCCTCCTTCCAAGAGACCCAGTACTTC.

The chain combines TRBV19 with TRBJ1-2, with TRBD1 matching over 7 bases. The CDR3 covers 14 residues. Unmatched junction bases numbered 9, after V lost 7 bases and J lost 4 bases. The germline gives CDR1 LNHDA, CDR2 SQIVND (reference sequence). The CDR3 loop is CASTRTGLLYGYTF. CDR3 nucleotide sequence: TGTGCCAGTACCCGGACAGGCCTCCTCTATGGCTACACCTTC.

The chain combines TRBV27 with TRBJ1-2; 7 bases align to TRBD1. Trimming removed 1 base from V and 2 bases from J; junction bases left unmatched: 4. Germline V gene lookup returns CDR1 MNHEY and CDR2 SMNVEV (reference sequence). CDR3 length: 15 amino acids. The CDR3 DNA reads TGTGCCAGCAGTTTATTGGGGACAGACAACTATGGCTACACCTTC. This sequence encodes CASSLLGTDNYGYTF.

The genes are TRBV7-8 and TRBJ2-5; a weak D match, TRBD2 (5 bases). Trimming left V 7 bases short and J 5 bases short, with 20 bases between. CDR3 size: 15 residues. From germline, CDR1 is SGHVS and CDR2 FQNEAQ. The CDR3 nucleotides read TGTGCCAGCATCCTAGGACGGCTAACGGGGGAGACCCAGTACTTC. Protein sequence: CASILGRLTGETQYF.

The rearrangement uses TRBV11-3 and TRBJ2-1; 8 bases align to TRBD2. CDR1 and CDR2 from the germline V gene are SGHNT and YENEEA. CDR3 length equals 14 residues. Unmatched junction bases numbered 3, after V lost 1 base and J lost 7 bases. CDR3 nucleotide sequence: TGTGCCAGCAGCTTAGGGACTAGCCAGAATGAGCAGTTCTTC. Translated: CASSLGTSQNEQFF. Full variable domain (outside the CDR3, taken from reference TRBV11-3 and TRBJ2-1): EAGVVQSPRYKIIEKKQPVAFWCNPISGHNTLYWYLQNLGQGPELLIRYENEEAVDDSQLPKDRFSAERLKGVDSTLKIQPAELGDSAVYLCASSLGTSQNEQFFGPGTRLTVL.

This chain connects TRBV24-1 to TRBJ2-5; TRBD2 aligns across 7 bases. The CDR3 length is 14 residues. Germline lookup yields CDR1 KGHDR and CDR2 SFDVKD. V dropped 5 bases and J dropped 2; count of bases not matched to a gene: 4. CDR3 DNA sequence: TGTGCCACCAGTGCCCAGGGAGGGCAAGAGACCCAGTACTTC. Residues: CATSAQGGQETQYF.

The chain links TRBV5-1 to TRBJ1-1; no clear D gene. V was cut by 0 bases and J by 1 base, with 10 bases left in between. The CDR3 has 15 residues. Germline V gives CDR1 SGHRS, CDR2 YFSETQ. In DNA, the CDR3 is TGCGCCAGCAGCTTGGACACCATCTCGAACACTGAAGCTTTCTTT. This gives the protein CASSLDTISNTEAFF.

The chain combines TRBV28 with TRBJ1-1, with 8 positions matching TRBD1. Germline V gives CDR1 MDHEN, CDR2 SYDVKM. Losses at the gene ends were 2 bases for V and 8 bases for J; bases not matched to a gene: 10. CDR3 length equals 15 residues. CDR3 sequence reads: CASSLRQGIMEEAFF. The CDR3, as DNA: TGTGCCAGCAGTTTAAGACAGGGGATCATGGAGGAAGCTTTCTTT. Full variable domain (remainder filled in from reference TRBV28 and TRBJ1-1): DVKVTQSSRYLVKRTGEKVFLECVQDMDHENMFWYRQDPGLGLRLIYFSYDVKMKEKGDIPEGYSVSREKKERFSLILESASTNQTSMYLCASSLRQGIMEEAFFGQGTRLTVV.

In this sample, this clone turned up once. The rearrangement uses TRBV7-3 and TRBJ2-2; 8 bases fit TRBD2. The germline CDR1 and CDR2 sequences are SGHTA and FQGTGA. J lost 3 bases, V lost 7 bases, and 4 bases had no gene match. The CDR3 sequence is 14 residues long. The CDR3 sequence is CASTGGSHTGELFF. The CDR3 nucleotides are TGTGCCAGCACGGGGGGGTCGCACACCGGGGAGCTGTTTTTT.

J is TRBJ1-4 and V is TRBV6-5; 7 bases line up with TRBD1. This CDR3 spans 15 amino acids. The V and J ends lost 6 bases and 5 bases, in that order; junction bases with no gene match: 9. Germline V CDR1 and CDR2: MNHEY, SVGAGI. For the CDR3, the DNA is TGTGCCAGCAGGGACACAGGGGTGTCAAATGAAAAACTGTTTTTT. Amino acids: CASRDTGVSNEKLFF.

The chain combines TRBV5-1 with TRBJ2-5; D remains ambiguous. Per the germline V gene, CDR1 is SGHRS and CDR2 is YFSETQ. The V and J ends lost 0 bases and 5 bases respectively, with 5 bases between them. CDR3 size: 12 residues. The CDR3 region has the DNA TGCGCCAGCAGCTTGGGGGCTGAGACCCAGTACTTC. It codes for CASSLGAETQYF.